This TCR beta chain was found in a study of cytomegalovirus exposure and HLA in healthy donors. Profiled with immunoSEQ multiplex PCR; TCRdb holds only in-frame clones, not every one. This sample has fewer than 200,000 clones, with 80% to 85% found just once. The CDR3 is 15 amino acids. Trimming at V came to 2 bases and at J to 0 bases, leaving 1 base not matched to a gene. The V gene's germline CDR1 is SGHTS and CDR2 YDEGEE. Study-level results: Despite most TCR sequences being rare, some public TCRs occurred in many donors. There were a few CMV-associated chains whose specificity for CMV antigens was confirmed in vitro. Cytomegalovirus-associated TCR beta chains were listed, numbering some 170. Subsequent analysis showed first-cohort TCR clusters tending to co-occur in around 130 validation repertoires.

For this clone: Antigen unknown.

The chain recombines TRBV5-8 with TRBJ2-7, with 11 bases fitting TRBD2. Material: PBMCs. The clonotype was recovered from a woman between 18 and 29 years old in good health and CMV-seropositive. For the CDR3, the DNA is TGTGCCAGCAGCTTCACTAGCGGGGGCTCCTACGAGCAGTACTTC. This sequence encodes CASSFTSGGSYEQYF.